What follows are 19 T cell receptor beta chains derived from one specimen sequenced in a study of shared clonotypes between healthy human individuals. Sequenced by immunoSEQ multiplex PCR; TCRdb stores in-frame clones only, minus some. The sample gives about half a million clones, 70% to 85% of which show up once; more than 10% is in the top ten. The sample comprised PBMCs. These receptors all come from a middle-aged woman in good health. Some clones in this sample may be carry-over from other donors' samples.

V and J are TRBV6-5 and TRBJ1-2; perhaps TRBD1 as D (6 bases). With 6 bases removed from V and 2 bases from J, the gap between germline ends came to 16 bases. Germline V CDR1 and CDR2: MNHEY, SVGAGI. There are 15 residues in the CDR3. This CDR3 is CASSLGPGENYGYTF. The CDR3 DNA reads as TGTGCCAGCAGCCTCGGGCCAGGGGAGAACTATGGCTACACCTTC.

Turning to this clone: No conserved phenylalanine or tryptophan is present at the end of the CDR3, so a read error is the likely explanation. The chain links TRBV30 to TRBJ1-2; D not certain. The CDR3 has 13 amino acids. The V and J ends lost 4 bases and 3 bases respectively, with 12 bases between them. Germline V lookup: CDR1 GTSNPN, CDR2 SVGIG (reference sequence). This chain's CDR3 is CAWTKGGDYGYTS. CDR3 nucleotide sequence: TGTGCCTGGACCAAGGGTGGCGACTATGGCTACACCTCC.

The V and J genes are TRBV5-1 and TRBJ2-5; the match to TRBD1 covers 9 bases. The CDR3 is made up of 14 amino acids. The J segment lost 5 bases and the V segment lost 3 bases, leaving 5 bases of the junction unmatched. Per germline, CDR1 SGHRS and CDR2 YFSETQ. CDR3 loop: CASSSGTGLETQYF. The CDR3 region has the DNA TGCGCCAGCAGCTCCGGGACAGGGCTCGAGACCCAGTACTTC.

The rearrangement links TRBV7-8 to TRBJ2-5; D unresolved. This CDR3 has 12 amino acids. V was trimmed by 6 bases and J by 2 bases, leaving 7 bases between them. Germline CDR1 is SGHVS and CDR2 is FQNEAQ. The CDR3 sequence: CASRRDQETQYF. CDR3 nucleotide sequence: TGTGCCAGCAGGCGAGATCAAGAGACCCAGTACTTC.

V gene TRBV19 combines with J gene TRBJ2-1, with D possibly TRBD2 on 6 matching bases. The germline gives CDR1 LNHDA, CDR2 SQIVND (reference sequence). Deletions cut 1 base from V and 7 bases from J, with 14 bases between. The CDR3 extends over 15 amino acids. CDR3 DNA sequence: TGTGCCAGTAGTATAGTGGAGGGGACGGGGAATGAGCAGTTCTTC. Translating gives CASSIVEGTGNEQFF.

The V call is TRBV4-2, the J call TRBJ2-1, with D perhaps matching TRBD2 (6 bases). The CDR3 sequence is 16 residues long. With 0 bases removed from V and 5 bases from J, the gap between germline ends came to 14 bases. Germline CDR1 LGHNA, CDR2 YNFKEQ. CDR3 sequence reads: CASSQEDYQGHNEQFF. The DNA for the CDR3 is TGTGCCAGCAGCCAAGAGGACTACCAGGGCCACAATGAGCAGTTCTTC.

J is TRBJ1-6 and V is TRBV27; no firm D call. Germline-derived CDR1 and CDR2 are MNHEY and SMNVEV (reference sequence). CDR3 length: 13 residues. The CDR3 spells CVSGQAANSPLHF. The CDR3 coding sequence is TGTGTATCCGGGCAGGCGGCGAATTCACCCCTCCACTTT.

The CDR3: CASSPRTHQETQYF. In nucleotides, the CDR3 is TGTGCCAGCTCACCACGGACCCACCAAGAGACCCAGTACTTC. V and J are TRBV18 and TRBJ2-5, with D unclear. Germline loops: CDR1 KGHSH, CDR2 LQKENI. The CDR3 has 14 residues. With 1 base removed from V and 0 bases from J, the gap between germline ends came to 6 bases. The entire variable domain, with the rest obtained from reference TRBV18 and TRBJ2-5, is as follows: NAGVMQNPRHLVRRRGQEARLRCSPMKGHSHVYWYRQLPEEGLKFMVYLQKENIIDESGMPKERFSAEFPKEGPSILRIQQVVRGDSAAYFCASSPRTHQETQYFGPGTRLLVL.

The V gene is TRBV18, the J gene TRBJ2-7; D unresolved. With 3 bases removed from V and 7 bases from J, the gap between germline ends came to 7 bases. The CDR3 covers 11 residues. The germline V gene encodes CDR1 KGHSH and CDR2 LQKENI. Written as DNA, the CDR3 is TGTGCCAGCTCACCGGGGTCGGAGCAGTACTTC. Amino acid sequence: CASSPGSEQYF.

CDR3 sequence reads: CASSYQTGAWYEQYF. CDR3 coding DNA: TGTGCCAGCAGTTACCAGACAGGGGCTTGGTACGAGCAGTACTTC. The chain recombines TRBV6-5 with TRBJ2-7; 8 bases are shared with TRBD1. CDR1 MNHEY and CDR2 SVGAGI come from the germline V gene. The CDR3 has 15 residues. V lost 2 bases, J lost 4 bases, and 7 bases stayed unmatched.

The chain recombines TRBV6-5 with TRBJ1-5; TRBD1 is a possible D gene (6 bases). Germline CDR1 MNHEY, CDR2 SVGAGI. This CDR3 has 12 residues. Trimming shortened V by 5 bases and J by 8 bases, and 10 bases separated the two germline ends. The CDR3 nucleotides read TGTGCCAGCAGTCGCCCAGGGGAGCCCCAGCATTTT. This sequence encodes CASSRPGEPQHF.

The V call is TRBV7-6, the J call TRBJ1-1; 10 bases agree with TRBD1. The germline CDR1 and CDR2 sequences are SGHVS and FNYEAQ. The CDR3 is made up of 14 amino acids. The V and J ends lost 4 bases and 4 bases, in that order; junction bases with no gene match: 3. The DNA of the CDR3 is TGTGCCAGCAGCTCTGGGACAGGGGCCACTGAAGCTTTCTTT. Translated: CASSSGTGATEAFF.

About this clone: This same CDR3 is encoded by further DNA sequences in the sample. J is TRBJ1-2 and V is TRBV28; a possible D gene is TRBD1 (5 bases). Germline CDR1 MDHEN, CDR2 SYDVKM. Deletions cut 2 bases from V and 2 bases from J, with 6 bases between. The length of the CDR3 is 13 residues. The CDR3 region is CASSLGANYGYTF. CDR3 coding DNA: TGTGCCAGCAGTTTAGGGGCAAACTATGGCTACACCTTC.

J is TRBJ2-7 and V is TRBV28; 11 positions match TRBD1. CDR3 length: 17 amino acids. Germline CDR1 MDHEN, CDR2 SYDVKM. Trimming took 7 bases from V and 3 from J; bases not matched to a gene: 14. The CDR3 sequence: CASTYPTPGQGGYEQYF. In nucleotides, the CDR3 is TGTGCCAGCACGTACCCGACCCCGGGACAGGGGGGCTACGAGCAGTACTTC.

The V call is TRBV27, the J call TRBJ2-1, with 8 bases lining up with TRBD2. The V and J ends lost 0 bases and 0 bases, in that order; junction bases with no gene match: 4. The V gene's germline CDR1 is MNHEY and CDR2 SMNVEV (reference sequence). CDR3 length: 17 residues. CDR3: CASSLSPSGGSYNEQFF. Here the CDR3 DNA reads TGTGCCAGCAGTTTATCTCCAAGCGGGGGCTCCTACAATGAGCAGTTCTTC.

This clone was seen just once. The chain combines TRBV28 with TRBJ2-2; D gene unclear. CDR1 is MDHEN, CDR2 SYDVKM, per germline. With 7 bases removed from V and 4 bases from J, the gap between germline ends came to 10 bases. This CDR3 contains 13 residues. CDR3 sequence: CASMKAGTGELFF. The DNA for the CDR3 is TGTGCCAGCATGAAGGCCGGCACCGGGGAGCTGTTTTTT.

For the CDR3, the DNA is TGTGCCAGCAGCTTAGAAGTGCTAAAAGAGACCCAGTACTTC. This encodes CASSLEVLKETQYF. The rearrangement joins TRBV11-2 to TRBJ2-5; the D is unclear. V lost 0 bases, J lost 3 bases, and 8 bases lay in between. CDR1 and CDR2 from the germline V gene are SGHAT and FQNNGV. The length of the CDR3 is 14 residues.

This chain joins TRBV6-1 and TRBJ2-1; tentative D call: TRBD2 (6 bases). Germline CDR1 is MNHNS and CDR2 is SASEGT. Trimming cost V 1 base and J 3 bases, with 10 bases left between them. This CDR3 is 15 amino acids long. CDR3 protein: CASSEGTTDYNEQFF. Written as DNA, the CDR3 is TGTGCCAGCAGTGAAGGGACTACCGACTACAATGAGCAGTTCTTC.

Comments on this clone: The likely explanation is a read error, given a far larger clone one base away. The same CDR3 also results from other DNA sequences found in this sample. The chain couples TRBV30 to TRBJ2-2; D ambiguous. The germline CDR1 and CDR2 sequences are GTSNPN and SVGIG (reference sequence). The CDR3 is 11 amino acids. Trimming took 0 bases from V and 11 from J, leaving 7 bases between them. The CDR3 protein is CAWSVGGELFF. The CDR3, as DNA: TGTGCCTGGAGTGTAGGCGGAGAGCTGTTTTTT.